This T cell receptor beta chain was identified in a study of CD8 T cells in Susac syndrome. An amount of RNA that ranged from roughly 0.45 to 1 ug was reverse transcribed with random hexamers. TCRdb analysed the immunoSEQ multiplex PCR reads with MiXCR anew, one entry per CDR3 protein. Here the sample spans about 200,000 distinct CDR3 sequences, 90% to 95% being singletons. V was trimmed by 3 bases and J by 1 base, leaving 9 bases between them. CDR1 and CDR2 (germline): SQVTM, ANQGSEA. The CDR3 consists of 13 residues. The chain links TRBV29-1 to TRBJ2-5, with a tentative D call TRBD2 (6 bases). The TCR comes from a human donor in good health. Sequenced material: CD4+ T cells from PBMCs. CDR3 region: CSVEPGGQETQYF. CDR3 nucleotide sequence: TGCAGCGTTGAGCCCGGGGGCCAAGAGACCCAGTACTTC.